The next 8 T cell receptor beta chains were all read from a single sample in a study of T cell clonotyping in hematopoietic cell transplantation. Measured with immunoSEQ multiplex PCR; TCRdb has only the in-frame clones, and not every one. There are several thousand clones in the sample; about three quarters occur only once, and less than 10% lies in the top ten. The sequencing here drew on PBMCs, taken 100 days after allogeneic stem cell transplant. These receptor sequences come from a male patient between 60 and 69 years old who had an allogeneic stem cell transplant, so the T cells may come from the graft donor. Some clones in this sample may be carry-over from other donors' samples.

The chain joins TRBV4-2 to TRBJ2-3; 9 bases match TRBD1. With 2 bases clipped from V and 8 bases from J, the junction kept 8 bases outside the gene matches. The CDR3 consists of 15 residues. Germline CDR1 LGHNA, CDR2 YNFKEQ. DNA of the CDR3: TGTGCCAGCAGCCAACCCGGGACAGGGACTGGTACGCAGTATTTT. It yields the protein CASSQPGTGTGTQYF.

The chain is built from TRBV2 and TRBJ2-1; the match to TRBD2 covers 14 bases. Germline CDR1 reads SNHLY; CDR2 reads FYNNEI. The ends lost 6 bases at V and 4 bases at J; junction bases unmatched: 5. The CDR3 sequence is 16 residues long. In nucleotides, the CDR3 is TGTGCCAGCAGAGGACTAGCGGGAGGTACATACAATGAGCAGTTCTTC. Residues: CASRGLAGGTYNEQFF. Full variable domain (remainder filled in from reference TRBV2 and TRBJ2-1): EPEVTQTPSHQVTQMGQEVILRCVPISNHLYFYWYRQILGQKVEFLVSFYNNEISEKSEIFDDQFSVERPDGSNFTLKIRSTKLEDSAMYFCASRGLAGGTYNEQFFGPGTRLTVL.

A few counts support this clone. This chain joins TRBV5-1 and TRBJ1-2, with D possibly being TRBD1 (5 bases). CDR3 length: 15 amino acids. Per germline, CDR1 SGHRS and CDR2 YFSETQ. Trimming removed 3 bases from V and 4 bases from J, with 16 bases in between. As DNA, the CDR3 is TGCGCCAGCAGCTCAGAAGCGGTAGGGACCTATGGCTACACCTTC. It specifies CASSSEAVGTYGYTF.

The chain recombines TRBV30 with TRBJ2-1; 13 positions match TRBD2. V shed 3 bases and J 7 bases; nucleotides not matched to a gene: 24. Germline CDR1 and CDR2: GTSNPN and SVGIG (reference sequence). The CDR3 is 21 residues long. The CDR3 nucleotides are TGTGCCTGGAGCCTCGGACTAGCGGGAGTCTTTGGAGAGGTGGTAGAGAATGAGCAGTTCTTC. This translates into CAWSLGLAGVFGEVVENEQFF.

CDR3 loop: CASSYRSPGMNTEAFF. CDR3 in DNA: TGTGCCAGCAGTTACCGGTCCCCCGGAATGAACACTGAAGCTTTCTTT. The V gene is TRBV6-5, the J gene TRBJ1-1; no firm D call. V was pared by 2 bases and J by 0 bases, with 13 bases between. The CDR3 is 16 amino acids. Per germline, CDR1 MNHEY and CDR2 SVGAGI.

This sequence joins TRBV9 and TRBJ1-2, with 7 bases matching TRBD1. Looked up from germline, CDR1 is SGDLS and CDR2 is YYNGEE. With V trimmed by 4 bases and J by 8 bases, 11 bases remained unmatched. CDR3 length: 14 amino acids. This chain's CDR3 is CASSSRQGGTGYTF. The CDR3 DNA sequence: TGTGCCAGCAGCTCGAGACAGGGAGGGACCGGCTACACCTTC.

This clone was detected once. The V gene is TRBV4-3, the J gene TRBJ2-5, with 10 positions matching TRBD2. The ends lost 2 bases at V and 1 base at J; junction bases unmatched: 1. The CDR3 is 15 amino acids. Germline V gives CDR1 LGHNA, CDR2 YSLEER. Here the CDR3 DNA reads TGCGCCAGCAGCCAACAGCGGGGGGGCCAAGAGACCCAGTACTTC. Translating it yields CASSQQRGGQETQYF.

The CDR3 bases are TGCAGCTCCACCGGAGGGGGAATTAGCACAGATACGCAGTATTTT. It codes for CSSTGGGISTDTQYF. The chain recombines TRBV29-1 with TRBJ2-3; D is perhaps TRBD1 or TRBD2 (6 bases each). The CDR3 has 15 amino acids. Looked up from germline, CDR1 is SQVTM and CDR2 is ANQGSEA. V was cut by 8 bases and J by 0 bases, with 18 bases left in between.